The 26 T cell receptor beta chains presented below share a single source sample, sequenced in a study of cytomegalovirus exposure and HLA in healthy donors. The PCR employed 60 Vbeta primers together with 13 Jbeta primers. Sequencing used immunoSEQ multiplex PCR; TCRdb keeps in-frame clones, though not all of them. The table lists more than 60,000 clones, about 76% of them singletons, with 3% to 3.5% in the top ten. What was sequenced was PBMCs. Every receptor here comes from a man between 18 and 29 years old in good health and CMV-seronegative.

The rearrangement joins TRBV6-4 to TRBJ2-3; 15 bases are shared with TRBD2. Germline CDR1 is MRHNA and CDR2 is SNTAGT. This CDR3 contains 16 residues. The ends lost 5 bases at V and 3 bases at J; junction bases unmatched: 3. The CDR3 DNA reads TGTGCCAGCAGTTCCGGACTAGCGGGGGGGACAGATACGCAGTATTTT. Its translation is CASSSGLAGGTDTQYF.

This chain joins TRBV28 and TRBJ1-4; D is unresolved. The CDR3 spans 14 residues. Trimming left V 4 bases short and J 5 bases short, with 11 bases between. The germline V gene encodes CDR1 MDHEN and CDR2 SYDVKM. The CDR3 is CASSYLSENEKLFF. Here the CDR3 DNA reads TGTGCCAGCAGTTATCTCAGCGAAAATGAAAAACTGTTTTTT.

The chain joins TRBV6-1 to TRBJ2-1; no definite D call. Germline-derived CDR1 and CDR2 are MNHNS and SASEGT. The CDR3 covers 13 residues. V gave up 7 bases and J gave up 0 bases, with 7 bases separating them. The CDR3, as DNA: TGTGCCAGCACTCGGAGCTCCTACAATGAGCAGTTCTTC. This gives the protein CASTRSSYNEQFF.

The chain carries TRBV19 and TRBJ1-4, with D unresolved. Trimming cost V 6 bases and J 0 bases, with 11 bases left between them. The CDR3 extends over 15 amino acids. Germline assignment: CDR1 LNHDA and CDR2 SQIVND (reference sequence). The CDR3 reads CASSAGGATNEKLFF. CDR3 in DNA: TGTGCCAGTAGCGCCGGCGGAGCAACTAATGAAAAACTGTTTTTT. Supplemented by reference TRBV19 and TRBJ1-4, the full variable domain reads DGGITQSPKYLFRKEGQNVTLSCEQNLNHDAMYWYRQDPGQGLRLIYYSQIVNDFQKGDIAEGYSVSREKKESFPLTVTSAQKNPTAFYLCASSAGGATNEKLFFGSGTQLSVL.

This clone came up a few times. The rearrangement joins TRBV7-8 to TRBJ2-3; D gene uncertain. V gave up 1 base and J gave up 1 base, with 3 bases separating them. This CDR3 spans 13 amino acids. Per germline, CDR1 SGHVS and CDR2 FQNEAQ. The CDR3 protein is CASSLGRTDTQYF. CDR3 sequence (DNA): TGTGCCAGCAGCTTAGGGCGCACAGATACGCAGTATTTT.

This clone was observed a single time. The chain has TRBV18 and TRBJ2-5; weak D call: TRBD2 (5 bases). The J call is uncertain, as TRBJ2-7 better fits the DNA end. From germline, CDR1 is KGHSH and CDR2 LQKENI. This CDR3 comprises 17 residues. Here the CDR3 DNA reads TGTGCCAGCTCACCAGTAATGGGGAGAGCCCCCAACTACGAGCAGTACTTC. Translating it yields CASSPVMGRAPNYEQYF.

CDR3 sequence: CASSLDRGFTQYF. CDR3 sequence (DNA): TGTGCCAGCAGTTTAGACAGGGGGTTCACCCAGTACTTC. V gene TRBV28 combines with J gene TRBJ2-5, with TRBD1 matching 9 bases. Germline V gene lookup returns CDR1 MDHEN and CDR2 SYDVKM. V was clipped by 2 bases and J by 8 bases; unmatched bases: 3. This CDR3 has 13 residues.

The V gene is TRBV10-3, the J gene TRBJ2-1, with D maybe TRBD1 (6 bases). The CDR3 runs to 13 residues. V was cut by 6 bases and J by 4 bases, with 10 bases left in between. CDR1 is ENHRY, CDR2 SYGVKD, per germline. The CDR3 region has the DNA TGTGCCATCAGGCCCGGACAGTACAATGAGCAGTTCTTC. Residues: CAIRPGQYNEQFF.

The chain uses TRBV27 and TRBJ1-2; perhaps TRBD1 as D (6 bases). The V and J ends lost 5 bases and 4 bases respectively, with 26 bases between them. The CDR3 loop spans 18 amino acids. Germline V CDR1 and CDR2: MNHEY, SMNVEV (reference sequence). In nucleotides, the CDR3 is TGTGCCAGCAGTCCTAACCCGCTTGACAGGCCCGCTTTCTATGGCTACACCTTC. Its translation: CASSPNPLDRPAFYGYTF.

V and J are TRBV7-9 and TRBJ1-2; 7 bases are shared with TRBD1. The CDR3 has 14 residues. V trimming: 5 bases; J trimming: 4 bases; junction bases outside the gene matches: 7. Germline assignment: CDR1 SEHNR and CDR2 FQNEAQ (reference sequence). The CDR3 loop is CASSRGGQLYGYTF. The DNA for the CDR3 is TGTGCCAGCAGCCGTGGGGGACAGCTCTATGGCTACACCTTC.

V is TRBV2 and J is TRBJ2-3; D is uncertain. V dropped 7 bases and J dropped 5 bases, with 16 bases sitting between them. CDR3 size: 14 residues. Germline loops: CDR1 SNHLY, CDR2 FYNNEI. The CDR3 bases are TGTGCCAGCACTCGTGACATAGTTGGAGATACGCAGTATTTT. This gives the protein CASTRDIVGDTQYF.

The chain recombines TRBV4-1 with TRBJ2-7, with TRBD2 identical over 9 bases. With V trimmed by 1 base and J by 4 bases, 8 bases remained unmatched. This CDR3 comprises 16 residues. Germline values: CDR1 MGHRA, CDR2 YSYEKL. The CDR3 spells CASSQGGAGGQYEQYF. CDR3 DNA sequence: TGCGCCAGCAGCCAAGGAGGAGCGGGGGGCCAATACGAGCAGTACTTC.

V is TRBV5-6 and J is TRBJ2-1, with 10 bases aligning to TRBD1. The CDR3 has 17 amino acids. Trimming at V came to 6 bases and at J to 3 bases, leaving 12 bases not matched to a gene. Germline CDR1 is SGHDT and CDR2 is YYEEEE. The DNA of the CDR3 is TGTGCCAGCATCTCTTACCAGACAGGGGGCTTCTACAATGAGCAGTTCTTC. The encoded protein is CASISYQTGGFYNEQFF.

V gene TRBV5-1 combines with J gene TRBJ1-6, with D unclear. The CDR3 runs 17 residues. Between the trimmed V and J ends, which lost 4 bases and 9 bases, there was a span of 23 bases. Germline V gene sequence: CDR1 SGHRS, CDR2 YFSETQ. This CDR3 is CASSDPTRGRNSSPLHF. The CDR3 DNA reads as TGCGCCAGCAGCGACCCCACCCGCGGGAGGAATAGTTCACCCCTCCACTTT. The full variable domain, in which reference TRBV5-1 and TRBJ1-6 provide the parts outside the CDR3, is KAGVTQTPRYLIKTRGQQVTLSCSPISGHRSVSWYQQTPGQGLQFLFEYFSETQRNKGNFPGRFSGRQFSNSRSEMNVSTLELGDSALYLCASSDPTRGRNSSPLHFGNGTRLTVT.

The rearrangement links TRBV14 to TRBJ1-1; no reliable D call. CDR3 length equals 16 residues. V lost 4 bases to trimming and J lost 0 bases, with 15 bases between them. The germline V gene encodes CDR1 SGHDN and CDR2 FVKESK. CDR3 nucleotide sequence: TGTGCCAGCAGCCCCCGCTTCGGGGAGATGAACACTGAAGCTTTCTTT. Its protein product is CASSPRFGEMNTEAFF.

This clone was seen a few times. The chain joins TRBV4-1 to TRBJ2-1; D not certain. The germline V and J ends were trimmed by 3 bases and 5 bases, with 5 bases remaining between them. The CDR3 spans 12 residues. The germline CDR1 and CDR2 sequences are MGHRA and YSYEKL. The CDR3 protein is CASSHPNNEQFF. In DNA, the CDR3 is TGCGCCAGCAGCCATCCCAACAATGAGCAGTTCTTC.

The rearrangement uses TRBV2 and TRBJ2-5, with D possibly TRBD2 on 5 matching bases. V lost 9 bases to trimming and J lost 5 bases, with 10 bases between them. This CDR3 has 11 residues. Germline loops: CDR1 SNHLY, CDR2 FYNNEI. Here the CDR3 reads CARGVGETQYF. For the CDR3, the DNA is TGTGCCAGGGGAGTAGGGGAGACCCAGTACTTC.

The V call is TRBV7-3, the J call TRBJ2-1; a weak D match, TRBD2 (5 bases). Trimming shortened V by 3 bases and J by 0 bases, and 6 bases separated the two germline ends. The CDR3 runs 14 residues. Looked up from germline, CDR1 is SGHTA and CDR2 is FQGTGA. In DNA, the CDR3 is TGTGCCAGCAGCTTGGGGAGCTCCTACAATGAGCAGTTCTTC. Its translation: CASSLGSSYNEQFF.

This chain links TRBV14 with TRBJ1-2; D uncertain. The ends were cut back, 1 base at V and 4 bases at J, with 13 bases in the middle. The CDR3 contains 15 residues. CDR1 and CDR2 (germline): SGHDN, FVKESK. The CDR3 loop reads CASSQGPTVSYGYTF. In nucleotides, the CDR3 is TGTGCCAGCAGCCAAGGACCTACAGTCTCCTATGGCTACACCTTC. Based on the CDR3 plus reference TRBV14 and TRBJ1-2, the full variable domain is EAGVTQFPSHSVIEKGQTVTLRCDPISGHDNLYWYRRVMGKEIKFLLHFVKESKQDESGMPNNRFLAERTGGTYSTLKVQPAELEDSGVYFCASSQGPTVSYGYTFGSGTRLTVV.

This clone is large in the sample. This sequence joins TRBV7-6 and TRBJ2-1; 7 bases line up with TRBD1. The CDR3 covers 14 residues. Germline lookup yields CDR1 SGHVS and CDR2 FNYEAQ. The trim removed 0 bases at V and 9 bases at J, leaving 5 bases unmatched. CDR3 DNA: TGTGCCAGCAGCTTAGCACAGGGGAAGCGTGAGCAGTTCTTC. It encodes CASSLAQGKREQFF.

This clone was seen a single time. The chain uses TRBV5-1 and TRBJ2-7, with D tentatively TRBD2 (5 bases). In germline, CDR1 is SGHRS, CDR2 YFSETQ. The CDR3 contains 15 residues. V was cut by 4 bases and J by 4 bases, with 18 bases left in between. The CDR3 protein is CASSGGSSRLYEQYF. The DNA for the CDR3 is TGCGCCAGCAGCGGAGGTTCTAGCAGGCTGTACGAGCAGTACTTC.

The rearrangement uses TRBV15 and TRBJ2-4; 11 bases are a match to TRBD1. The CDR3 has 15 residues. Germline loops: CDR1 LNHNV, CDR2 YYDKDF (reference sequence). The V segment lost 1 base and the J segment 7 bases; nucleotides outside the gene matches: 3. In DNA form, the CDR3 reads TGTGCCACCAGCAGAGGGGACAGGGGGACGAACATTCAGTACTTC. This encodes CATSRGDRGTNIQYF.

The chain employs TRBV30 and TRBJ1-5; no clear D. The CDR3 consists of 15 residues. The germline V and J ends were trimmed by 0 bases and 9 bases, with 18 bases remaining between them. CDR1 and CDR2 from the germline V gene are GTSNPN and SVGIG (reference sequence). The CDR3 protein is CAWSVPGVQEGPQHF. The CDR3 coding sequence is TGTGCCTGGAGTGTACCCGGCGTCCAAGAGGGGCCCCAGCATTTT.

The chain uses TRBV5-1 and TRBJ2-1; 8 bases map to TRBD2. Germline V gives CDR1 SGHRS, CDR2 YFSETQ. The ends lost 0 bases at V and 8 bases at J; junction bases unmatched: 7. The CDR3 has 15 amino acids. The CDR3 region has the DNA TGCGCCAGCAGCTTGGAACGGGGGGGCTTCGATGAGCAGTTCTTC. Protein sequence: CASSLERGGFDEQFF.

The rearrangement uses TRBV19 and TRBJ1-1; tentative D call: TRBD1 (6 bases). The CDR3 consists of 15 residues. Between the trimmed V and J ends, which lost 3 bases and 4 bases, there was a span of 15 bases. CDR1 LNHDA and CDR2 SQIVND come from the germline V gene (reference sequence). The DNA for the CDR3 is TGTGCCAGTAGTATCCCCCACAGGGTGAGCACTGAAGCTTTCTTT. It translates to CASSIPHRVSTEAFF. The full variable domain, rest sourced from reference TRBV19 and TRBJ1-1, is DGGITQSPKYLFRKEGQNVTLSCEQNLNHDAMYWYRQDPGQGLRLIYYSQIVNDFQKGDIAEGYSVSREKKESFPLTVTSAQKNPTAFYLCASSIPHRVSTEAFFGQGTRLTVV.

The V gene is TRBV18, the J gene TRBJ2-4; 9 positions agree with TRBD2. After removal of 6 bases from V and 6 bases from J, the junction contained 9 bases not matched to a gene. In germline, CDR1 is KGHSH, CDR2 LQKENI. This CDR3 is built from 15 residues. The CDR3 nucleotides are TGTGCCAGCTCCCTAAGCGGGGGGCGGGTAAACATTCAGTACTTC. It encodes CASSLSGGRVNIQYF.